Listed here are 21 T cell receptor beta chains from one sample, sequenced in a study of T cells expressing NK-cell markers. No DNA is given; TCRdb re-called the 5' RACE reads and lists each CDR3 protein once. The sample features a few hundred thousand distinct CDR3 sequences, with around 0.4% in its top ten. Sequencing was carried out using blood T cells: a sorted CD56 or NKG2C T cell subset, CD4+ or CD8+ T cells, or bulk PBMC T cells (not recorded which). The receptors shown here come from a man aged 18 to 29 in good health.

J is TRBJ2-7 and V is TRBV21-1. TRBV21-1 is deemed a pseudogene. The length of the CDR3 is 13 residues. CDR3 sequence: CASSNSDTYEQYF.

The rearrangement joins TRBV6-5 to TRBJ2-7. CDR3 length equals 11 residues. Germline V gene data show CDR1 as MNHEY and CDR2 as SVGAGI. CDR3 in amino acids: CASRSPYEQYF.

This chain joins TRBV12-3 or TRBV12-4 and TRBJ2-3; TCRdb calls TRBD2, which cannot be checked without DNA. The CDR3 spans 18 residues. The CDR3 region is CASSLRAGGAGGTDTQYF.

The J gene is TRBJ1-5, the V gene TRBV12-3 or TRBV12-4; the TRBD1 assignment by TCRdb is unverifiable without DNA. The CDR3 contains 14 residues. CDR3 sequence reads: CASTRTGVDQPQHF.

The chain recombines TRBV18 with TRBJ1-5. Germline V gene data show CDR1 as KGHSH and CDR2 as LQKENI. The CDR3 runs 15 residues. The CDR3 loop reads CASSPHRGSNQPQHF. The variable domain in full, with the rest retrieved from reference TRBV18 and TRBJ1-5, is NAGVMQNPRHLVRRRGQEARLRCSPMKGHSHVYWYRQLPEEGLKFMVYLQKENIIDESGMPKERFSAEFPKEGPSILRIQQVVRGDSAAYFCASSPHRGSNQPQHFGDGTRLSIL.

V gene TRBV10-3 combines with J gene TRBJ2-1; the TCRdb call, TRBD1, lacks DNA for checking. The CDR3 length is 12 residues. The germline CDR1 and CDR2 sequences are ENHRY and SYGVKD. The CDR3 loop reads CAISGGGNEQFF.

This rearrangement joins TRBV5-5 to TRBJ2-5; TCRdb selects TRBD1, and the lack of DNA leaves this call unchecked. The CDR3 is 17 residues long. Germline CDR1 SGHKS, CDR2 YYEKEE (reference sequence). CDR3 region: CASSLYMTGAPQETQYF. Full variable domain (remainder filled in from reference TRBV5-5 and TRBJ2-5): DAGVTQSPTHLIKTRGQQVTLRCSPISGHKSVSWYQQVLGQGPQFIFQYYEKEERGRGNFPDRFSARQFPNYSSELNVNALLLGDSALYLCASSLYMTGAPQETQYFGPGTRLLVL.

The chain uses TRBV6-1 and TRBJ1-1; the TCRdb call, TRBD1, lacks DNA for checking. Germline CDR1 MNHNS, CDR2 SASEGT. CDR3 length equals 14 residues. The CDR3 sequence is CASSRTVPNTEAFF.

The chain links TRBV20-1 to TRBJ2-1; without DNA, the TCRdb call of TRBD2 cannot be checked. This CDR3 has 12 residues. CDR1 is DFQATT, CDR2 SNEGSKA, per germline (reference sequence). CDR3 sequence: CSAPSSNNEQFF.

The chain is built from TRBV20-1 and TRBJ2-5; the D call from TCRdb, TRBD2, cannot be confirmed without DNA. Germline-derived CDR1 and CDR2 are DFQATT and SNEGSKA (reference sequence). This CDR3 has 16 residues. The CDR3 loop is CSAPSVGWGGQETQYF.

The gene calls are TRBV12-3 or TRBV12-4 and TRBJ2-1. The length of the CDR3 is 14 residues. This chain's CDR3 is CASSFAATYNEQFF.

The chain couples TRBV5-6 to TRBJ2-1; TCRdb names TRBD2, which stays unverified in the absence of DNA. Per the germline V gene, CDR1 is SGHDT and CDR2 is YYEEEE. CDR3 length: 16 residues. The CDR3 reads CASSPIGGLAADEQFF.

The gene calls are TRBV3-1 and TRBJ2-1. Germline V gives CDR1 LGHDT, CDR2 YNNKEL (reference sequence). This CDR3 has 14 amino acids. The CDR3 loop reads CASSQGATYNEQFF.

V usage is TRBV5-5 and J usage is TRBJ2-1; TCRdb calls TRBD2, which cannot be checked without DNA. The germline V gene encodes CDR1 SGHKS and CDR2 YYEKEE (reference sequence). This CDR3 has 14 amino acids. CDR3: CASSPERYYNEQFF.

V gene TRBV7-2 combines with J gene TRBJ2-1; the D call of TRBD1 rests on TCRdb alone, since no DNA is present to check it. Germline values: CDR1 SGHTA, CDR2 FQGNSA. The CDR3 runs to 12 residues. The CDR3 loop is CASSTGTHEQFF. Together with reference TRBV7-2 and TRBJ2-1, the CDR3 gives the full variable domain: GAGVSQSPSNKVTEKGKDVELRCDPISGHTALYWYRQSLGQGLEFLIYFQGNSAPDKSGLPSDRFSAERTGGSVSTLTIQRTQQEDSAVYLCASSTGTHEQFFGPGTRLTVL.

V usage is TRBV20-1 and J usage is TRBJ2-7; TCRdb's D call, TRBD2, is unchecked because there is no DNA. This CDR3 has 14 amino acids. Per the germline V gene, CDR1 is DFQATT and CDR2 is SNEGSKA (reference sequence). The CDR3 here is CSANPLAGVQEQYF.

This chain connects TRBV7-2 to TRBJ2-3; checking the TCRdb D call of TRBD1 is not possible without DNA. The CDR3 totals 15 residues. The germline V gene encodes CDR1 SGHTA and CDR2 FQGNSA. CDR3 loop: CASSLSYYGDDTQYF.

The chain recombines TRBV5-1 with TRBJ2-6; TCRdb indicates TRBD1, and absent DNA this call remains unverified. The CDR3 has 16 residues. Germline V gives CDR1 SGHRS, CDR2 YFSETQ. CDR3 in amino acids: CASSHTTGPGANVLTF.

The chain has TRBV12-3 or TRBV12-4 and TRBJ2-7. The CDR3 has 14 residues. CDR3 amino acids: CASQFGPSTYEQYF.

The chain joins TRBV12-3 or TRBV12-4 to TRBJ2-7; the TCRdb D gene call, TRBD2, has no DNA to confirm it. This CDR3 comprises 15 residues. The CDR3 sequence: CASSSGTSGPYEQYF.

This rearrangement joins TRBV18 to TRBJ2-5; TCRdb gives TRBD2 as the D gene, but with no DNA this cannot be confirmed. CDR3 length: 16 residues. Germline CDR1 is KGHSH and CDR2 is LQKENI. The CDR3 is CASSPLASGIGETQYF.